These 13 T cell receptor beta chains were all obtained from the same sample, sequenced in a study of T cells in Graves' hyperthyroidism and ophthalmopathy. The TCR beta CDR3 regions underwent amplification using RNA transcripts as the source. The TCR CDR3 was amplified in a first-round RT-PCR using the HTBI primer set. Using its own MiXCR run on the multiplex PCR reads, TCRdb lists one record per CDR3 protein. This sample has 450,000 to 650,000 distinct CDR3 sequences; 15% to 20% occur once, and the top ten carry approximately 18%. The specimen was blood. These receptors were taken from a young woman with Graves' ophthalmopathy.

As regards this clonotype: A read error may account for a junction end that differs from germline. In DNA form, the CDR3 reads TGTGCTAGCAGCTTACGGCCCTCAGGAAAAGAGACCCAGTACTTC. Translation gives CASSLRPSGKETQYF. V and J are TRBV7-7 and TRBJ2-5; D gene uncertain. Germline loops: CDR1 SSHAT, CDR2 FNYEAQ (reference sequence). CDR3 length equals 15 residues. Full variable domain (missing parts from reference TRBV7-7 and TRBJ2-5): GAGVSQSPRYKVTKRGQDVTLRCDPISSHATLYWYQQALGQGPEFLTYFNYEAQPDKSGLPSDRFSAERPEGSISTLTIQRTEQRDSAMYRCASSLRPSGKETQYFGPGTRLLVL.

This clonotype was seen only a few times. This chain uses TRBV30 with TRBJ2-7, with D tentatively TRBD2 (6 bases). The CDR3 runs to 17 residues. Germline lookup yields CDR1 GTSNPN and CDR2 SVGIG (reference sequence). Trimming left V 0 bases short and J 1 base short, with 19 bases between. The CDR3 sequence is CAWSVAYERVASYEQYF. The DNA of the CDR3 is TGTGCCTGGAGTGTGGCGTATGAGCGGGTGGCATCCTACGAGCAGTACTTC.

This clonotype has only a few counts. The CDR3 loop is CASSLRGGSDYGYTF. CDR3 bases: TGTGCCAGCAGTTTACGGGGGGGCTCTGACTATGGCTACACCTTC. The chain combines TRBV27 with TRBJ1-2; a weak D match, TRBD1 (6 bases). The CDR3 runs to 15 residues. Per germline, CDR1 MNHEY and CDR2 SMNVEV (reference sequence). The V gene lost 2 bases and the J gene lost 3 bases, with 13 bases spanning the gap.

This clonotype has ten or more counts. The J gene is TRBJ1-2, the V gene TRBV3-1; 7 positions match TRBD1. After removal of 1 base from V and 5 bases from J, the junction contained 13 bases not matched to a gene. The CDR3 is 17 amino acids. Germline CDR1 is LGHDT and CDR2 is YNNKEL (reference sequence). The CDR3 protein is CASSQVIGGAGGYGYTF. As DNA, the CDR3 is TGTGCCAGCAGCCAAGTTATAGGGGGCGCCGGAGGATATGGCTACACCTTC.

This clonotype showed up many times. The chain employs TRBV11-2 and TRBJ2-5; unclear D gene. V lost 5 bases, J lost 3 bases, and 16 bases lay in between. This CDR3 has 15 residues. CDR1 and CDR2 from the germline V gene are SGHAT and FQNNGV. CDR3 in amino acids: CASSGDPTLKETQYF. The CDR3 coding sequence is TGTGCCAGCAGCGGAGACCCCACCCTTAAAGAGACCCAGTACTTC.

This clonotype was observed many times. The V and J genes are TRBV28 and TRBJ1-5, with TRBD1 matching 7 bases. This CDR3 contains 15 residues. The germline V gene encodes CDR1 MDHEN and CDR2 SYDVKM. With V trimmed by 10 bases and J by 6 bases, 15 bases remained unmatched. The DNA for the CDR3 is TGTGCCACCGACTCACGACAGGGCCTAAGTCAGCCCCAGCATTTT. This translates into CATDSRQGLSQPQHF.

This clonotype showed up many times. The chain employs TRBV7-6 and TRBJ2-3; 9 nucleotides match TRBD2. V lost 8 bases, J lost 6 bases, and 18 bases stayed unmatched. CDR1 and CDR2 from the germline V gene are SGHVS and FNYEAQ. This CDR3 region has 17 residues. The CDR3, as DNA: TGTGCCAGCCGACGGACTAGCGTATTCTCGATGCAGGATACGCAGTATTTT. It yields the protein CASRRTSVFSMQDTQYF. Looking up the rest from reference TRBV7-6 and TRBJ2-3 gives the full variable domain: GAGVSQSPRYKVTKRGQDVALRCDPISGHVSLYWYRQALGQGPEFLTYFNYEAQQDKSGLPNDRFSAERPEGSISTLTIQRTEQRDSAMYRCASRRTSVFSMQDTQYFGPGTRLTVL.

The V and J genes are TRBV18 and TRBJ1-1; no reliable D call. Germline V gives CDR1 KGHSH, CDR2 LQKENI. This CDR3 is built from 13 residues. V dropped 2 bases and J dropped 4 bases, with 8 bases sitting between them. The CDR3 nucleotides are TGTGCCAGCTCACCAGTCGGTAGCACTGAAGCTTTCTTT. Encoded protein: CASSPVGSTEAFF.

This clonotype was recorded a few times. This rearrangement joins TRBV10-3 to TRBJ1-6, with 10 bases matching TRBD1. V lost 9 bases, J lost 9 bases, and 20 bases stayed unmatched. In germline, CDR1 is ENHRY, CDR2 SYGVKD. The CDR3 sequence is 18 residues long. The CDR3 spells CAIKENSGTGDFGSPLHF. CDR3 DNA sequence: TGTGCCATAAAAGAGAATTCCGGGACAGGGGACTTCGGTTCACCCCTCCACTTT.

A note on this clonotype: Possible read error: a much larger clone is one base away. The chain joins TRBV5-5 to TRBJ1-5; 7 positions agree with TRBD1. Germline V gives CDR1 SGHKS, CDR2 YYEKEE (reference sequence). The V segment lost 8 bases and the J segment 2 bases; nucleotides outside the gene matches: 7. The CDR3 contains 14 residues. The CDR3 spells CARRFGQGNQPQHF. CDR3 nucleotides: TGTGCCAGAAGATTCGGACAGGGCAATCAGCCCCAGCATTTT.

This clonotype was seen many times. V usage is TRBV30 and J usage is TRBJ1-2; the D is unclear. The germline V and J ends were trimmed by 2 bases and 6 bases, with 13 bases remaining between them. CDR1 GTSNPN and CDR2 SVGIG come from the germline V gene (reference sequence). The CDR3 extends over 13 amino acids. The CDR3 bases are TGTGCCTGGAGTTCTTCCGTTCACAATGGCTACACCTTC. Translation gives CAWSSSVHNGYTF.

This clonotype was detected ten times or more. The chain uses TRBV6-1 and TRBJ2-1; 8 bases map to TRBD2. J lost 5 bases, V lost 7 bases, and 13 bases had no gene match. The CDR3 is 16 amino acids. Germline V gene sequence: CDR1 MNHNS, CDR2 SASEGT. For the CDR3, the DNA is TGTGCCAGCACCAACTTAGCGGGAATCCCGAACAATGAGCAGTTCTTC. This encodes CASTNLAGIPNNEQFF.

The chain carries TRBV20-1 and TRBJ1-5; 9 bases fit TRBD1. The CDR3 is made up of 13 amino acids. V was clipped by 5 bases and J by 7 bases; unmatched bases: 6. CDR1 is DFQATT, CDR2 SNEGSKA, per germline (reference sequence). In DNA, the CDR3 is TGCAGTGCTCTCGGGACAGGGAGGCAGCCCCAGCATTTT. Protein: CSALGTGRQPQHF.